This T cell receptor beta chain originates from a study of CD8+ T cells in alopecia areata. Whole-study findings and limits: Lesional scalp, notably in alopecia totalis/universalis, had clonality above that of normal scalp.

TCR sequencing used cDNA made by reverse transcription of extracted RNA. The table came from immunoSEQ multiplex PCR; TCRdb's copy has only in-frame clones and leaves some out. The table has more than 150,000 clones, about three fifths seen once; the top ten hold roughly 12%. This clone was observed a few times. Its target is unknown. Treatment: oral pan-JAK inhibitor, 5-10 mg twice daily. This CDR3 is 13 amino acids long. Germline CDR1 MNHEY, CDR2 SVGAGI. Trimming left V 5 bases short and J 5 bases short, with 13 bases between. Here the sequenced sample was CD8+ T cells sorted from blood, taken at week 24, from a patient treated with tofacitinib. The origin of this receptor is a human donor with alopecia areata. The chain couples TRBV6-5 to TRBJ2-7; D is undetermined. The CDR3 region has the DNA TGTGCCAGCAGTGGTACCCCCCAGGACGAGCAGTACTTC. This codes for CASSGTPQDEQYF.